This TCR beta chain was retrieved from a study of blood T cell repertoires in COVID-19. TCRdb keeps only in-frame clones here, not all; method: immunoSEQ multiplex PCR. Of some 260,000 clones in the sample, 80% to 90% were seen once. In its sample, this clone was seen once. Trimming removed 3 bases from V and 7 bases from J, with 8 bases in between. The CDR3 sequence is 12 residues long. Germline V gene sequence: CDR1 WSHSY, CDR2 SAAADI. The rearrangement uses TRBV10-2 and TRBJ2-3; D is possibly TRBD1 (6 bases). This receptor was obtained from a man younger than 45 with acute COVID-19. Material: PBMCs or T cells enriched from blood (not recorded which). CDR3 sequence (DNA): TGCGCCAGCAGTGATGGGGGCAATACGCAGTATTTT. Residues: CASSDGGNTQYF.